What follows are 21 T cell receptor beta chains derived from one specimen sequenced in a study of blood T cell repertoires in COVID-19. The assay was immunoSEQ multiplex PCR, and TCRdb's table has in-frame clones only and misses some. Of tens of thousands of clones in the sample, roughly 82% are singletons; the top ten hold about 16%. Sequenced input: peripheral blood. The receptor set was obtained from a man older than 75 with active COVID-19.

The V call is TRBV19, the J call TRBJ1-2; TRBD1 agrees at 8 bases. The CDR3 runs 12 residues. The V segment lost 4 bases and the J segment 8 bases; nucleotides outside the gene matches: 3. Per the germline V gene, CDR1 is LNHDA and CDR2 is SQIVND (reference sequence). The chain's CDR3 is CASSRQGNGYTF. For the CDR3, the DNA is TGTGCCAGTAGTAGACAGGGGAACGGCTACACCTTC.

The genes are TRBV7-2 and TRBJ2-7; 11 positions match TRBD2. V lost 1 base, J lost 7 bases, and 9 bases stayed unmatched. CDR3 length: 16 residues. Germline values: CDR1 SGHTA, CDR2 FQGNSA. CDR3 DNA sequence: TGTGCCAGCAGCTTAGGACTAGCGGGACCCCAGGTAGAGCAGTACTTC. Translation: CASSLGLAGPQVEQYF.

V and J are TRBV29-1 and TRBJ2-4; the D is unclear. This CDR3 is 12 amino acids long. The V end was cut by 2 bases, the J end by 9 bases, with 11 bases between. The germline V gene has CDR1 SQVTM and CDR2 ANQGSEA. The CDR3 DNA is TGCAGCGTTGAATCGTCCCAGTCCATTCAGTACTTC. This gives the protein CSVESSQSIQYF.

This chain uses TRBV7-3 with TRBJ2-3; D is possibly TRBD2 (6 bases). Germline V gives CDR1 SGHTA, CDR2 FQGTGA. CDR3 length: 15 amino acids. The germline V and J ends were trimmed by 1 base and 0 bases, with 8 bases remaining between them. Here the CDR3 DNA reads TGTGCCAGCAGCTTAAGGGACTCTAGCACAGATACGCAGTATTTT. Translated: CASSLRDSSTDTQYF.

This chain links TRBV18 with TRBJ1-3, with D possibly matching TRBD1 (5 bases). Trimming cost V 0 bases and J 0 bases, with 12 bases left between them. The CDR3 totals 17 residues. CDR1 and CDR2 from the germline V gene are KGHSH and LQKENI. In DNA, the CDR3 is TGTGCCAGCTCACCACCCCAGGGCCTGATCTCTGGAAACACCATATATTTT. Its translation is CASSPPQGLISGNTIYF.

The chain recombines TRBV27 with TRBJ2-7; the match to TRBD2 covers 7 bases. Germline assignment: CDR1 MNHEY and CDR2 SMNVEV (reference sequence). V shed 5 bases and J 2 bases; nucleotides not matched to a gene: 9. The CDR3 consists of 15 residues. The CDR3 spells CASSLHSGVPYEQYF. CDR3 coding DNA: TGTGCCAGCAGTCTCCACAGCGGGGTCCCCTACGAGCAGTACTTC.

This clone was seen just once. A much larger clone lies a single base off, so this may be a read error. CDR3 residues: CASSRTGGNTEAFF. The CDR3 bases are TGTGCCAGCAGCCGGACAGGGGGGAACACTGAAGCTTTCTTT. V and J are TRBV5-4 and TRBJ1-1; TRBD1 matches 10 bases. Germline loops: CDR1 SGHNT, CDR2 YYREEE (reference sequence). Trimming at V came to 4 bases and at J to 1 base, leaving 1 base not matched to a gene. This CDR3 has 14 residues.

This clone was counted a single time. This chain uses TRBV6-5 with TRBJ2-1; 9 bases line up with TRBD2. Trimming removed 10 bases from V and 3 bases from J; junction bases left unmatched: 4. CDR1 and CDR2 (germline): MNHEY, SVGAGI. The CDR3 has 13 amino acids. CDR3 in amino acids: CATTSGGYNEQFF. CDR3 DNA: TGTGCCACGACTAGCGGAGGCTACAATGAGCAGTTCTTC.

The CDR3: CASSQDTTGQETQYF. The CDR3 DNA follows: TGTGCCAGCAGCCAAGATACTACGGGGCAAGAGACCCAGTACTTC. The genes are TRBV4-2 and TRBJ2-5; the D gene is possibly TRBD2 (5 bases). Germline V CDR1 and CDR2: LGHNA, YNFKEQ. Trimming removed 0 bases at V and 2 bases at J, with 10 bases between. The CDR3 runs to 15 residues.

This clone was detected only a few times. The rearrangement uses TRBV29-1 and TRBJ1-4; D perhaps matches TRBD1 (5 bases). CDR1 and CDR2 from the germline V gene are SQVTM and ANQGSEA. The CDR3 is made up of 11 amino acids. The V gene lost 7 bases and the J gene lost 11 bases, with 14 bases spanning the gap. CDR3 nucleotides: TGCAGCGGGATTCGGGGGTGGAAACTGTTTTTT. It codes for CSGIRGWKLFF.

The CDR3 sequence: CASSRSGTGSRGNYNEQFF. The CDR3 DNA follows: TGTGCCAGCAGCCGATCCGGGACAGGGAGCCGGGGAAACTACAATGAGCAGTTCTTC. The chain couples TRBV11-2 to TRBJ2-1, with TRBD1 matching over 9 bases. Trimming cost V 5 bases and J 3 bases; bases outside gene matches: 17. Germline assignment: CDR1 SGHAT and CDR2 FQNNGV. The CDR3 length is 19 residues.

The chain carries TRBV7-2 and TRBJ2-7, with TRBD1 identical over 10 bases. CDR3 length equals 14 residues. Trimming cost V 8 bases and J 2 bases; bases outside gene matches: 6. CDR1 is SGHTA and CDR2 is FQGNSA in the germline V gene. CDR3 DNA: TGTGCCAGCCAACTGGACAGGGGGACCTACGAGCAGTACTTC. Protein product: CASQLDRGTYEQYF.

The V call is TRBV7-2, the J call TRBJ1-6, with D tentatively TRBD1 (5 bases). This CDR3 is 14 amino acids long. In germline, CDR1 is SGHTA, CDR2 FQGNSA. Trimming stripped 5 bases from V and 8 bases from J, with 13 bases between. CDR3 in DNA: TGTGCCAGCAGCCTTATAAGGGGCGATTCACCCCTCCACTTT. Its translation: CASSLIRGDSPLHF.

The genes are TRBV3-1 (or the pseudogene TRBV3-2) and TRBJ1-2; 9 bases line up with TRBD1. This CDR3 spans 13 amino acids. Germline V gene data show CDR1 as LGHDT and CDR2 as YNNKEL (reference sequence). J lost 8 bases, V lost 2 bases, and 3 bases had no gene match. CDR3 nucleotides: TGTGCCAGCAGCCAACGGACAGGGGTAGGCTACACCTTC. The encoded protein is CASSQRTGVGYTF.

The V gene is TRBV6-6, the J gene TRBJ2-5; 8 bases map to TRBD1. The CDR3 consists of 14 residues. V lost 4 bases and J lost 5; bases outside the gene matches: 6. Germline V CDR1 and CDR2: MNHNY, SVGAGI (reference sequence). DNA for the CDR3: TGTGCCAGCAGTTCAGGGGGCGCGGGGGAGACCCAGTACTTC. Amino acid sequence: CASSSGGAGETQYF.

This rearrangement joins TRBV5-1 to TRBJ1-2; no clear D gene. The germline CDR1 and CDR2 sequences are SGHRS and YFSETQ. Deletions cut 7 bases from V and 0 bases from J, with 13 bases between. The CDR3 has 14 amino acids. The CDR3 loop is CASSDSGTNYGYTF. The CDR3 coding sequence is TGCGCCAGCTCGGACTCTGGAACTAACTATGGCTACACCTTC.

This chain connects TRBV2 to TRBJ2-1; 12 bases are a match to TRBD2. Germline values: CDR1 SNHLY, CDR2 FYNNEI. This CDR3 has 16 residues. Trimming at V came to 6 bases and at J to 7 bases, leaving 10 bases not matched to a gene. The CDR3 DNA reads as TGTGCCAGCAGATTGCTAGCGGGAGGGCCTTGGAATGAGCAGTTCTTC. Protein product: CASRLLAGGPWNEQFF.

This clone was detected a few times. This chain links TRBV6-1 with TRBJ2-7, with D tentatively TRBD1 (5 bases). Per the germline V gene, CDR1 is MNHNS and CDR2 is SASEGT. Trimming cost V 3 bases and J 6 bases, with 12 bases left between them. The CDR3 has 13 amino acids. The CDR3 loop is CASSDKFTGEQYF. The CDR3 DNA sequence: TGTGCCAGCAGTGACAAATTCACAGGCGAGCAGTACTTC.

V and J are TRBV6-5 and TRBJ1-5; possibly TRBD1 for D (6 bases). Germline values: CDR1 MNHEY, CDR2 SVGAGI. V was trimmed by 6 bases and J by 4 bases, leaving 16 bases between them. The CDR3 length is 15 residues. The CDR3 DNA is TGTGCCAGCAGCGGACGGGGGGGCGCAAATCAGCCCCAGCATTTT. This gives the protein CASSGRGGANQPQHF.

This clone was detected a few times. This chain uses TRBV12-3 or TRBV12-4 with TRBJ2-2, with D possibly being TRBD2 (6 bases). Trimming removed 6 bases at V and 6 bases at J, with 11 bases between. The CDR3 is 13 residues long. The CDR3 nucleotides are TGTGCCAGCAGGGCAGCGGGTTCCGGGGAGCTGTTTTTT. Protein product: CASRAAGSGELFF.

The genes are TRBV11-2 and TRBJ1-1; D ambiguous. The CDR3 spans 14 residues. Trimming pared 1 base from V and 7 bases from J, leaving 13 bases between. The germline CDR1 and CDR2 sequences are SGHAT and FQNNGV. CDR3 sequence (DNA): TGTGCCAGCAGCTTAGGGTTTGGAGGGAGTGAAGCTTTCTTT. This translates into CASSLGFGGSEAFF.